Listed below are T cell receptor beta chains from one sample, sequenced in a study of cytomegalovirus exposure and HLA in healthy donors. Sequencing was performed with immunoSEQ multiplex PCR; in TCRdb, only in-frame clones are kept and a portion is missing. Here the sample table reports about 53,000 clones. The sequenced material came from PBMCs. All receptors derive from a man between 18 and 35 years old in good health and CMV-seropositive. Each CDR3 is given with its conserved first and last residue. A D gene is named only where the DNA matches it firmly.

j_call | v_call | d_call | cdr3_aa | cdr3_nt
TRBJ2-3 | TRBV9 | TRBD2 | CASTPGDWMREGQTQYF | TGTGCCAGCACCCCCGGGGATTGGATGCGGGAGGGCCAGACGCAGTATTTT
TRBJ1-5 | TRBV19 | - | CASSIRQDSNQPQHF | TGTGCCAGTAGTATCAGACAGGATAGCAATCAGCCCCAGCATTTT
TRBJ2-4 | TRBV5-6 | - | CASSLGSVLAKNIQYF | TGTGCCAGCAGCTTGGGCAGCGTCTTAGCCAAAAACATTCAGTACTTC
TRBJ2-1 | TRBV6-1 | TRBD2 | CASTSGDPYNEQFF | TGTGCCAGCACCAGCGGGGACCCCTACAATGAGCAGTTCTTC
TRBJ1-1 | TRBV30 | - | CAWSVLRNTEAFF | TGTGCCTGGAGTGTGCTTAGGAACACTGAAGCTTTCTTT
TRBJ1-1 | TRBV5-1 | - | CASSFQGNTEAFF | TGCGCCAGCAGCTTTCAGGGGAACACTGAAGCTTTCTTT
TRBJ2-2 | TRBV6-4 | - | CASSDSAGEGAGELFF | TGTGCCAGCAGTGACTCGGCGGGAGAGGGGGCCGGGGAGCTGTTTTTT
TRBJ1-1 | TRBV7-9 | - | CASNGHSSSAFF | TGTGCCAGCAACGGACATTCTTCCTCCGCTTTCTTT
TRBJ2-7 | TRBV9 | - | CASTPGLHLGEQYF | TGTGCCAGCACCCCGGGACTCCACCTAGGGGAGCAGTACTTC
TRBJ2-6 | TRBV30 | TRBD1 | CAWRARTGLSGANVLTF | TGTGCCTGGAGGGCCAGGACAGGTCTCTCTGGGGCCAACGTCCTGACTTTC
TRBJ1-1 | TRBV29-1 | TRBD1 | CSVYRDSRHEAFF | TGCAGCGTGTACAGGGACAGTAGACATGAAGCTTTCTTT
TRBJ2-1 | TRBV5-1 | TRBD2 | CASKTGGSQYNEQFF | TGCGCCAGCAAAACGGGCGGGAGTCAATACAATGAGCAGTTCTTC
TRBJ1-1 | TRBV18 | - | CASSPRQRRRGYTEAFF | TGTGCCAGCTCACCACGGCAGAGGAGGCGAGGCTACACTGAAGCTTTCTTT
TRBJ1-2 | TRBV28 | - | CASTSGRMNYGYTF | TGTGCCAGCACTTCGGGGAGGATGAACTATGGCTACACCTTC
TRBJ2-5 | TRBV6-5 | - | CASTGRAFQETQYF | TGTGCCAGCACAGGCAGGGCCTTCCAAGAGACCCAGTACTTC
TRBJ1-1 | TRBV4-2 | TRBD1 | CASSQPRQGRFTEAFF | TGTGCCAGCAGCCAACCAAGACAGGGGAGGTTCACTGAAGCTTTCTTT
TRBJ2-2 | TRBV29-1 | - | CSAVGNTGELFF | TGCAGTGCGGTGGGGAACACCGGGGAGCTGTTTTTT
TRBJ2-3 | TRBV27 | TRBD2 | CASRGAGGIDTQYF | TGTGCCAGCAGGGGGGCGGGAGGTATAGATACGCAGTATTTT
TRBJ2-3 | TRBV11-2 | TRBD1 | CASSREWTGLSVTADTQYF | TGTGCCAGCAGCCGAGAATGGACAGGGTTAAGTGTCACAGCAGATACGCAGTATTTT
TRBJ2-1 | TRBV30 | - | CAWSLYNEQFF | TGTGCCTGGAGCCTCTACAATGAGCAGTTCTTC
TRBJ2-1 | TRBV10-1 | TRBD2 | CASREAGNGGEQFF | TGCGCCAGCAGGGAAGCGGGAAATGGGGGTGAGCAGTTCTTC
TRBJ2-1 | TRBV2 | TRBD2 | CASSDRLAGALGAEQFF | TGTGCCAGCAGTGATCGACTAGCGGGAGCCCTCGGTGCGGAGCAGTTCTTC
TRBJ2-5 | TRBV4-2 | TRBD1 | CASSRDRAETQYF | TGTGCCAGCAGCCGAGACAGGGCCGAGACCCAGTACTTC
TRBJ2-7 | TRBV10-2 | TRBD2 | CASSEFYGTSGNYEQYF | TGCGCCAGCAGTGAGTTTTACGGGACTAGCGGGAACTACGAGCAGTACTTC
TRBJ2-1 | TRBV11-3 | - | CASSLGRGGSSYNEQFF | TGTGCCAGCAGCTTAGGCAGGGGCGGGAGCTCCTACAATGAGCAGTTCTTC
TRBJ1-6 | TRBV30 | - | CAWERSRASGSPLHF | TGTGCCTGGGAGAGGTCTCGGGCGTCAGGGTCACCCCTCCACTTT
TRBJ1-4 | TRBV5-8 | - | CASSFFRVTNEKLFF | TGTGCCAGCAGCTTTTTCAGGGTAACTAATGAAAAACTGTTTTTT
TRBJ1-1 | TRBV5-1 | - | CASHQTGVNTEAFF | TGCGCCAGCCATCAGACAGGAGTTAACACTGAAGCTTTCTTT
TRBJ1-5 | TRBV5-1 | - | CASSPQGDSNQPQHF | TGCGCCAGCAGCCCGCAAGGGGATAGCAATCAGCCCCAGCATTTT
TRBJ1-1 | TRBV13 | TRBD1 | CASSSQDRGRTEAFF | TGTGCCAGCAGCTCCCAGGACAGGGGGCGGACTGAAGCTTTCTTT
TRBJ2-1 | TRBV4-1 | - | CASSQDRVGGREQFF | TGCGCCAGCAGCCAAGATCGGGTGGGGGGTCGGGAGCAGTTCTTC
TRBJ1-5 | TRBV28 | TRBD1 | CASSFLGTGEQPQHF | TGTGCCAGCAGTTTCCTGGGCACAGGGGAACAGCCCCAGCATTTT
TRBJ2-7 | TRBV6-5 | TRBD1 | CASSYQRGPSYEQYF | TGTGCCAGCAGTTACCAGAGGGGGCCCTCCTACGAGCAGTACTTC
TRBJ2-7 | TRBV25-1 | TRBD1 | CASSEPGTVDEQYF | TGTGCCAGCAGTGAACCTGGGACAGTCGACGAGCAGTACTTC